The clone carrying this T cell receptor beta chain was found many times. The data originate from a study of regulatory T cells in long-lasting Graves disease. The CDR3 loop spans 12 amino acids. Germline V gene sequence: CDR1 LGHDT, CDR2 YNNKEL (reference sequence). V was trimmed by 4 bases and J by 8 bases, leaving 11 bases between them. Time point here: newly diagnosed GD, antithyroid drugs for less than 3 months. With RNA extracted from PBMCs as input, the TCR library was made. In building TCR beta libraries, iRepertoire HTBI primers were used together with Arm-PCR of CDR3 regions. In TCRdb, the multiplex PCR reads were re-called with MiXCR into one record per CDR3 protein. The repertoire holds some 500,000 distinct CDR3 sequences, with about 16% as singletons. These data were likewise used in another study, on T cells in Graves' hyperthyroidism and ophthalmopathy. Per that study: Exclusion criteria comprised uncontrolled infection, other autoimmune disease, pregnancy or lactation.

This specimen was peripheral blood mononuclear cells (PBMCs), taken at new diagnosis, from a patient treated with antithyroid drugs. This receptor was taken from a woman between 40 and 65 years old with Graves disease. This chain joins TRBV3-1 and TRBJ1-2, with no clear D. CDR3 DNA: TGTGCCAGCAGCCTAGTCGATGGAGGCTACACCTTC. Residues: CASSLVDGGYTF.